This T cell receptor beta chain was observed in a study of T cell responses to AZD1222 COVID-19 vaccine. CDR3 length: 15 residues. CDR1 and CDR2 from the germline V gene are LGHDT and YNNKEL (reference sequence). V was clipped by 3 bases and J by 3 bases; unmatched bases: 5. The repertoire was sequenced with immunoSEQ multiplex PCR; TCRdb's copy has only in-frame clones and lacks some. The data contain more than 95,000 clones, approximately 89% of them seen just once; the ten biggest clones take up about 5.4%. The sample in question was peripheral blood, obtained on day 0 of AZD1222 vaccination. J is TRBJ2-7 and V is TRBV3-1 (or the pseudogene TRBV3-2); 10 nucleotides line up with TRBD2. This sequence was found in an adult in good health. CDR3 sequence reads: CASSQGLANGYEQYF. The CDR3 bases are TGTGCCAGCAGCCAGGGACTAGCGAACGGCTACGAGCAGTACTTC.